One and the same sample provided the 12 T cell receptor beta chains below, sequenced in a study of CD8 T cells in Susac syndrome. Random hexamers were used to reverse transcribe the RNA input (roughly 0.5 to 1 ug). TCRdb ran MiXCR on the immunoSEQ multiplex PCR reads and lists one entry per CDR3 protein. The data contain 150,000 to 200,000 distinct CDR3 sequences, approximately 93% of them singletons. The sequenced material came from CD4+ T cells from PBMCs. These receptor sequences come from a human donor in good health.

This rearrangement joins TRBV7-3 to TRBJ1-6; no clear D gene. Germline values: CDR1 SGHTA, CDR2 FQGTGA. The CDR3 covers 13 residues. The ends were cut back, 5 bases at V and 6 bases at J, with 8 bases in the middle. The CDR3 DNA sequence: TGTGCCAGCAGCACCTCTGGTAATTCACCCCTCCACTTT. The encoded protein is CASSTSGNSPLHF.

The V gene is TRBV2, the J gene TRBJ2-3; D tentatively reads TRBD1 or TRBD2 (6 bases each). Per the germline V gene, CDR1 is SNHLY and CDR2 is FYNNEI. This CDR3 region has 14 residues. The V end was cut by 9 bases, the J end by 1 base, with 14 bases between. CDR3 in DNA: TGTGCCAGTTGCCTCGGGGGCGGCACAGATACGCAGTATTTT. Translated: CASCLGGGTDTQYF. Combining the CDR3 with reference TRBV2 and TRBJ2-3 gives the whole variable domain EPEVTQTPSHQVTQMGQEVILRCVPISNHLYFYWYRQILGQKVEFLVSFYNNEISEKSEIFDDQFSVERPDGSNFTLKIRSTKLEDSAMYFCASCLGGGTDTQYFGPGTRLTVL.

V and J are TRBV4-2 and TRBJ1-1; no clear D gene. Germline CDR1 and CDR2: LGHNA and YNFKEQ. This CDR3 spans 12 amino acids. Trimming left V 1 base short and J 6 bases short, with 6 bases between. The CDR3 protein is CASSQVNAEAFF. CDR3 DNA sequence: TGTGCCAGCAGCCAAGTTAATGCTGAAGCTTTCTTT.

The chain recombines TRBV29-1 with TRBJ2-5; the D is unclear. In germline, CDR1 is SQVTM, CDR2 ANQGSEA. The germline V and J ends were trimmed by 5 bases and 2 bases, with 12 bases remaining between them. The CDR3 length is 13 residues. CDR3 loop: CSVSPGLQETQYF. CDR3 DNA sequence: TGCAGCGTTTCCCCCGGCCTGCAAGAGACCCAGTACTTC.

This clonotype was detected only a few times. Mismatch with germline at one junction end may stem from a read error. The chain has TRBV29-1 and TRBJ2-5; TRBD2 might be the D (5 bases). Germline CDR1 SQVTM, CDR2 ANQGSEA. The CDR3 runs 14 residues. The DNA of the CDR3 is TGCAGCCTAACCTCCAGCGGAGTCCAAGGGACCCAGTACTTC. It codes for CSLTSSGVQGTQYF.

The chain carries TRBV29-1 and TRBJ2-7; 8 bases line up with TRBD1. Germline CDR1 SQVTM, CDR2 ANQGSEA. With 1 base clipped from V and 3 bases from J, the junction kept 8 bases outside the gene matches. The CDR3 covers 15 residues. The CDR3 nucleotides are TGCAGCGTTGAAGTTCGGACAGGGTTTTTCTACGAGCAGTACTTC. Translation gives CSVEVRTGFFYEQYF.

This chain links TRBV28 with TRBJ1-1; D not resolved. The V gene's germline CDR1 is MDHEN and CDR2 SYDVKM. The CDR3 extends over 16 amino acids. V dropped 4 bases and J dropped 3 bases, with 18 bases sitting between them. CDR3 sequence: CASSSWEAVSDTEAFF. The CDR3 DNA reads TGTGCCAGCAGTTCCTGGGAAGCGGTTTCGGACACTGAAGCTTTCTTT.

The CDR3: CSAKRGANEAFF. The CDR3 coding sequence is TGCAGTGCTAAGCGGGGTGCTAATGAAGCTTTCTTT. The chain uses TRBV20-1 and TRBJ1-1, with D unresolved. Trimming left V 4 bases short and J 7 bases short, with 13 bases between. This CDR3 has 12 residues. Per germline, CDR1 DFQATT and CDR2 SNEGSKA (reference sequence).

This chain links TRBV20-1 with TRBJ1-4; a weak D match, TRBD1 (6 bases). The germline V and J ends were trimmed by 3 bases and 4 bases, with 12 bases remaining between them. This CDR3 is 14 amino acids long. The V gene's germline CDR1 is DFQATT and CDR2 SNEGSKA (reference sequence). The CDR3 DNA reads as TGCAGTGCTAGCCGACAGGCTCTTAATGAAAAACTGTTTTTT. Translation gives CSASRQALNEKLFF.

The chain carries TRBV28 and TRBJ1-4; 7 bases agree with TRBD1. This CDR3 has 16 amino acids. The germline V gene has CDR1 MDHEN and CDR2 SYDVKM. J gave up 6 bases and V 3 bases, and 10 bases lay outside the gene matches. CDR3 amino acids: CASSFVPGGGYEKLFF. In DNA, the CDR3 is TGTGCCAGCAGTTTTGTCCCAGGGGGAGGGTATGAAAAACTGTTTTTT.

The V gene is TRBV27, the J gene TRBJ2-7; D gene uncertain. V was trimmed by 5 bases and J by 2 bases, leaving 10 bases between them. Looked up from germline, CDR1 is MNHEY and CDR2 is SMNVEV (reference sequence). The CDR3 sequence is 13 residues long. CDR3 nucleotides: TGTGCCAGCAGTCCCACGCCGACCTACGAGCAGTACTTC. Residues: CASSPTPTYEQYF.

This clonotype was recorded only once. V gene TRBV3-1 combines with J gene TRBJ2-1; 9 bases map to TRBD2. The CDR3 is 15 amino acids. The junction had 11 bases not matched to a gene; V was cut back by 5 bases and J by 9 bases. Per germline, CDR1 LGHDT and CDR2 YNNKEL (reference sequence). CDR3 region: CASSSRFGGGGEQFF. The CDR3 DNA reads TGTGCCAGCAGCTCCCGTTTTGGCGGGGGGGGTGAGCAGTTCTTC.